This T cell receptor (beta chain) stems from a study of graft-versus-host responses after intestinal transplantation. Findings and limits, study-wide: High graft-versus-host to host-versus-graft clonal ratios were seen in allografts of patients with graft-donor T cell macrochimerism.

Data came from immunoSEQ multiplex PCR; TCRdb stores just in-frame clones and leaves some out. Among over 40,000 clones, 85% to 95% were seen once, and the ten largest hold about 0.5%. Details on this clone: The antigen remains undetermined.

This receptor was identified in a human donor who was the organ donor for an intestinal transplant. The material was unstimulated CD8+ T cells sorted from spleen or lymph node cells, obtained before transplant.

CDR3: CAISADWGTEAFF. In nucleotides, the CDR3 is TGTGCCATCAGTGCTGATTGGGGGACTGAAGCTTTCTTT. The chain joins TRBV10-3 to TRBJ1-1, with a tentative D call TRBD1 (5 bases). This CDR3 has 13 residues. V dropped 4 bases and J dropped 5 bases, with 11 bases sitting between them. Germline V gives CDR1 ENHRY, CDR2 SYGVKD.